This T cell receptor beta chain comes out of a study of early T cells in non-severe SARS-CoV-2 infection. This clonotype has ten or more counts. Its antigen is not identified. Per germline, CDR1 SQVTM and CDR2 ANQGSEA. V shed 4 bases and J shed 8 bases, with 12 bases lying between them. The CDR3 sequence is 12 residues long. Study-wide results and caveats: Anti-spike CD8 responses were favored by VDJdb matching, which missed private and CD4 specificities.

Attached unique molecular identifiers marked individual cDNA molecules. TCRdb processed the 5' RACE reads anew with MiXCR; each CDR3 protein has one entry. The table has tens of thousands of distinct CDR3 sequences, around 6.6% seen once. The receptor's source is an adult who was a healthcare worker with PCR-confirmed SARS-CoV-2 infection or an uninfected control (not recorded which). The chain has TRBV29-1 and TRBJ2-4; maybe TRBD2 (6 bases). The source material was whole blood, sampled at baseline. This CDR3 reads CSVVGGRDIQYF. In DNA form, the CDR3 reads TGCAGCGTTGTCGGGGGACGGGACATTCAGTACTTC.